These 27 T cell receptor beta chains were sequenced from one sample in a study of blood T cells in healthy people across ages. Primers used in a second PCR of roughly 6 to 12 cycles were a sample-barcoded 5' primer and a J-beta primer mix. TCRdb recomputed calls from the 5' RACE reads with MiXCR, one row per CDR3 protein. The sample contains more than 650,000 distinct CDR3 sequences, 22% of which appear only once. The specimen was blood. All receptors come from a man in his sixties or seventies in good health.

This clonotype was detected a few times. V is TRBV19 and J is TRBJ2-1; 8 nucleotides align to TRBD1. The assigned J gene may be wrong: the sequence end matches TRBJ2-5 better. CDR3 length: 15 residues. In germline, CDR1 is LNHDA, CDR2 SQIVND (reference sequence). The CDR3 sequence is CASSILGQGDETQYF. In DNA, the CDR3 is TGTGCCAGTAGTATTCTCGGACAGGGTGACGAGACCCAGTACTTC.

This clonotype appeared a few times. This rearrangement joins TRBV14 to TRBJ2-2; D unresolved. V gave up 0 bases and J gave up 7 bases, with 18 bases separating them. The CDR3 runs to 17 residues. Germline-derived CDR1 and CDR2 are SGHDN and FVKESK. CDR3 loop: CASSQDPGRPPHGELFF. The CDR3 nucleotides are TGTGCCAGCAGCCAAGATCCTGGCAGACCCCCCCACGGGGAGCTGTTTTTT.

The rearrangement joins TRBV29-1 to TRBJ2-3; D ambiguous. Germline assignment: CDR1 SQVTM and CDR2 ANQGSEA. Trimming stripped 2 bases from V and 0 bases from J, with 6 bases between. This CDR3 has 13 amino acids. The CDR3 region is CSVERASTDTQYF. The CDR3 bases are TGCAGCGTTGAACGGGCCAGCACAGATACGCAGTATTTT.

V usage is TRBV12-3 or TRBV12-4 and J usage is TRBJ1-2; a possible D gene is TRBD1 (5 bases). Trimming removed 5 bases at V and 5 bases at J, with 18 bases between. The length of the CDR3 is 15 residues. Written as DNA, the CDR3 is TGTGCCAGCAGTCTAACCCCGGGACCAAATTATGGCTACACCTTC. Its protein is CASSLTPGPNYGYTF.

The chain employs TRBV6-5 and TRBJ2-3; TRBD1 matches 9 bases. Trimming removed 4 bases from V and 4 bases from J; junction bases left unmatched: 6. The length of the CDR3 is 15 residues. Germline-derived CDR1 and CDR2 are MNHEY and SVGAGI. As DNA, the CDR3 is TGTGCCAGCAGTTCCTGGGACAGGGTCGCAGATACGCAGTATTTT. Translated: CASSSWDRVADTQYF.

The V gene is TRBV7-3, the J gene TRBJ2-1; no clear D gene. Trimming cost V 3 bases and J 4 bases, with 7 bases left between them. The germline gives CDR1 SGHTA, CDR2 FQGTGA. The CDR3 contains 13 residues. The CDR3 nucleotides read TGTGCCAGCAGCTTGGCAAATTACAATGAGCAGTTCTTC. This gives the protein CASSLANYNEQFF.

This clonotype was detected many times. V and J are TRBV14 and TRBJ2-1; TRBD1 is a possible D gene (6 bases). In germline, CDR1 is SGHDN, CDR2 FVKESK. Trimming pared 4 bases from V and 0 bases from J, leaving 13 bases between. This CDR3 has 16 residues. The CDR3 region is CASSLQQGSSYNEQFF. DNA for the CDR3: TGTGCCAGCAGCCTCCAACAGGGCAGCTCCTACAATGAGCAGTTCTTC.

This clonotype was observed a few times. CDR3 in DNA: TGCGCCAGCAGCTTGGAGCCTAGGGCCTACAATGAGCAGTTCTTC. This sequence encodes CASSLEPRAYNEQFF. V usage is TRBV5-1 and J usage is TRBJ2-1, with no clear D. The V and J ends lost 0 bases and 2 bases respectively, with 9 bases between them. CDR3 length: 15 residues. Germline-derived CDR1 and CDR2 are SGHRS and YFSETQ.

The rearrangement joins TRBV3-1 to TRBJ1-4; D is uncertain. The germline V gene encodes CDR1 LGHDT and CDR2 YNNKEL (reference sequence). The CDR3 is made up of 14 amino acids. Trimming left V 3 bases short and J 7 bases short, with 12 bases between. The CDR3 DNA sequence: TGTGCCAGCAGCCAGCGGACTTTGGGTGAAAAACTGTTTTTT. Translating gives CASSQRTLGEKLFF.

This clonotype occurred a few times. The gene calls are TRBV11-1 and TRBJ2-7, with D perhaps TRBD2 (5 bases). The V and J ends lost 2 bases and 0 bases respectively, with 11 bases between them. There are 15 residues in the CDR3. Germline CDR1 reads SGHAT; CDR2 reads FQDESV (reference sequence). Here the CDR3 DNA reads TGTGCCAGCAGCTTAAACCCTGGGAGCTCCTACGAGCAGTACGTC. Translated, it gives CASSLNPGSSYEQYV.

In the case of this clonotype: The junction departs from the called germline gene at one end, perhaps through a read error. This sequence joins TRBV12-3 or TRBV12-4 and TRBJ1-2; D is unresolved. This CDR3 is built from 11 residues. The CDR3 is CASGIRTGRNF. The CDR3 bases are TGTGCCAGCGGAATCAGAACTGGCCGTAACTTC.

The chain recombines TRBV7-9 with TRBJ1-2; D remains ambiguous. The V end was cut by 5 bases, the J end by 2 bases, with 18 bases between. The germline V gene has CDR1 SEHNR and CDR2 FQNEAQ (reference sequence). CDR3 length: 16 residues. Here the CDR3 reads CASSPLLWEPNYGYTF. The CDR3 coding sequence is TGTGCCAGCAGCCCTCTGTTGTGGGAGCCCAACTATGGCTACACCTTC.

The chain links TRBV7-2 to TRBJ1-2, with D possibly matching TRBD1 (5 bases). The CDR3 covers 15 residues. CDR1 and CDR2 (germline): SGHTA, FQGNSA. V was clipped by 5 bases and J by 4 bases, with 17 bases between them. This CDR3 reads CASSLHRTNSYGYTF. The CDR3, as DNA: TGTGCCAGCAGCCTTCACCGGACAAACAGCTATGGCTACACCTTC.

This clonotype came up a few times. The chain joins TRBV7-9 to TRBJ2-3; D is unresolved. The CDR3 has 16 amino acids. Germline V gene lookup returns CDR1 SEHNR and CDR2 FQNEAQ (reference sequence). V was clipped by 5 bases and J by 0 bases, with 15 bases between them. The CDR3 is CASSRRGLTSTDTQYF. The CDR3 DNA sequence: TGTGCCAGCAGCAGAAGAGGTCTTACTAGCACAGATACGCAGTATTTT.

In its sample, this clonotype was seen a few times. V gene TRBV5-1 combines with J gene TRBJ2-6; 9 nucleotides line up with TRBD1. Germline trimming cut 0 bases from V and 0 bases from J; bases unmatched to any gene: 4. This CDR3 is 18 amino acids long. From germline, CDR1 is SGHRS and CDR2 YFSETQ. The CDR3 coding sequence is TGCGCCAGCAGCTTGGTGGGACAGGGACTCTCTGGGGCCAACGTCCTGACTTTC. It is translated as CASSLVGQGLSGANVLTF.

This clonotype was recorded many times. The V call is TRBV2, the J call TRBJ2-1, with D perhaps matching TRBD1 (6 bases). Germline CDR1 SNHLY, CDR2 FYNNEI. Trimming shortened V by 3 bases and J by 7 bases, and 13 bases separated the two germline ends. There are 14 residues in the CDR3. The CDR3 coding sequence is TGTGCCAGCAGTGAGAGTGGGGGCCTGAATGAGCAGTTCTTC. This encodes CASSESGGLNEQFF. The variable domain in full, with the rest retrieved from reference TRBV2 and TRBJ2-1, is EPEVTQTPSHQVTQMGQEVILRCVPISNHLYFYWYRQILGQKVEFLVSFYNNEISEKSEIFDDQFSVERPDGSNFTLKIRSTKLEDSAMYFCASSESGGLNEQFFGPGTRLTVL.

The table lists this clonotype with a few counts. The rearrangement links TRBV29-1 to TRBJ2-7; TRBD1 matches 7 bases. Germline CDR1 SQVTM, CDR2 ANQGSEA. V was pared by 5 bases and J by 6 bases, with 4 bases of the junction left unmatched. The CDR3 runs 11 residues. In nucleotides, the CDR3 is TGCAGCGTTCTTACAGGGGTCGAGCAGTACGTC. The encoded protein is CSVLTGVEQYV.

The chain is built from TRBV6-5 and TRBJ2-1, with D possibly matching TRBD2 (6 bases). The germline CDR1 and CDR2 sequences are MNHEY and SVGAGI. This CDR3 comprises 17 residues. Trimming removed 5 bases at V and 4 bases at J, with 21 bases between. As DNA, the CDR3 is TGTGCCAGCAGTCAACCCCCGTACGGGGGTCTATACAATGAGCAGTTCTTC. It yields the protein CASSQPPYGGLYNEQFF.

A single count supports this clonotype. The rearrangement joins TRBV12-3 or TRBV12-4 to TRBJ2-2; D may be TRBD1 (6 bases). The CDR3 is made up of 15 amino acids. The V end was cut by 6 bases, the J end by 5 bases, with 16 bases between. Written as DNA, the CDR3 is TGTGCCAGCAGAGCGTCGACAGGCCGGACCGGGGAGCTGTTTTTT. Translating gives CASRASTGRTGELFF.

This clonotype was seen a few times. The V and J genes are TRBV18 and TRBJ2-3; D remains ambiguous. V lost 6 bases, J lost 2 bases, and 18 bases lay in between. The CDR3 contains 16 residues. The germline V gene has CDR1 KGHSH and CDR2 LQKENI. CDR3 residues: CASSHQVRGVTDTQYF. The CDR3 DNA is TGTGCCAGCTCCCACCAGGTCCGCGGAGTCACAGATACGCAGTATTTT.

The chain links TRBV10-3 to TRBJ2-1; tentative D call: TRBD2 (6 bases). The germline CDR1 and CDR2 sequences are ENHRY and SYGVKD. The CDR3 spans 12 residues. The V end lost 5 bases, the J end lost 7 bases, and 9 bases lay between the germline ends. The CDR3 sequence is CAISPSENEQFF. The DNA of the CDR3 is TGTGCCATCAGTCCTAGCGAGAATGAGCAGTTCTTC.

There are a few counts of this clonotype. This chain joins TRBV6-5 and TRBJ1-1, with 8 bases that match TRBD1. J gave up 2 bases and V 4 bases, and 6 bases lay outside the gene matches. This CDR3 comprises 15 residues. The germline CDR1 and CDR2 sequences are MNHEY and SVGAGI. CDR3 DNA: TGTGCCAGCAGTTCGGACAGGGTTGGTAACACTGAAGCTTTCTTT. This encodes CASSSDRVGNTEAFF.

The chain recombines TRBV9 with TRBJ2-1; D is perhaps TRBD1 or TRBD2 (5 bases each). The CDR3 totals 13 residues. Germline V gene lookup returns CDR1 SGDLS and CDR2 YYNGEE. Between the trimmed V and J ends, which lost 0 bases and 8 bases, there was a span of 9 bases. The chain's CDR3 is CASSVVRGDEQFF. The CDR3 DNA reads as TGTGCCAGCAGCGTAGTGAGGGGTGATGAGCAGTTCTTC.

V is TRBV9 and J is TRBJ2-1, with a possible D match to TRBD1 (6 bases). The CDR3 spans 15 residues. The germline V gene has CDR1 SGDLS and CDR2 YYNGEE. With 4 bases removed from V and 4 bases from J, the gap between germline ends came to 15 bases. The chain's CDR3 is CASSPPGGAYNEQFF. For the CDR3, the DNA is TGTGCCAGCAGCCCCCCTGGGGGCGCTTACAATGAGCAGTTCTTC.

This clonotype was observed many times. This rearrangement joins TRBV12-3 or TRBV12-4 to TRBJ1-5, with 12 bases aligning to TRBD1. J was trimmed by 7 bases and V by 2 bases; bases with no gene match: 3. The CDR3 sequence is 15 residues long. CDR3 in DNA: TGTGCCAGCAGTTTAAAGGGACAGGGGGCACAGCCCCAGCATTTT. It specifies CASSLKGQGAQPQHF.

This clonotype has only a few counts. The rearrangement uses TRBV4-3 and TRBJ2-1; D may be TRBD2 (7 bases). V was trimmed by 0 bases and J by 2 bases, leaving 11 bases between them. Germline values: CDR1 LGHNA, CDR2 YSLEER. The CDR3 is 16 amino acids. The CDR3 spells CASSQDRGATYNEQFF. The CDR3 bases are TGCGCCAGCAGCCAAGATCGGGGGGCAACCTACAATGAGCAGTTCTTC.

The chain recombines TRBV6-5 with TRBJ1-2; D not resolved. Germline CDR1 and CDR2: MNHEY and SVGAGI. This CDR3 is 13 amino acids long. Trimming stripped 0 bases from V and 7 bases from J, with 9 bases between. CDR3 sequence (DNA): TGTGCCAGCAGTTACTCGGACCCCAGTGGCTACACCTTC. This encodes CASSYSDPSGYTF.